This TCR beta chain comes out of a study of blood T cell repertoires in COVID-19. V dropped 6 bases and J dropped 5; count of bases not matched to a gene: 6. Germline-derived CDR1 and CDR2 are MDHEN and SYDVKM. The CDR3 spans 13 residues. Libraries were prepared by immunoSEQ multiplex PCR; TCRdb keeps only in-frame clonotypes and omits some of them. The table lists some 100,000 clones, 80% to 95% of them singletons. The V and J genes are TRBV28 and TRBJ1-2; 7 nucleotides line up with TRBD1. The receptor was derived from a man between 65 and 80 years old with acute or convalescent COVID-19. Source material: peripheral blood. The CDR3 DNA reads as TGTGCCAGCAGGCCAGGGACAGATTATGGCTACACCTTC. This gives the protein CASRPGTDYGYTF.